What follows are 21 T cell receptor beta chains derived from one specimen sequenced in a study of shared clonotypes between healthy human individuals. Produced via immunoSEQ multiplex PCR; TCRdb's table is partial and in-frame only. The table lists 2 million to 2.5 million clones, approximately 93% of them singletons. The specimen sequenced was naive CD4+ T cells from PBMCs. Subset given: CD45RA+ positively selected. Receptor source: a man younger than 35 in good health. Some clones in this sample may be carry-over from other donors' samples.

On this clone: Other nucleotide sequences in the sample specify the same CDR3. The chain links TRBV7-9 to TRBJ2-1; D not certain. Trimming stripped 5 bases from V and 3 bases from J, with 8 bases between. This CDR3 is 13 amino acids long. CDR1 SEHNR and CDR2 FQNEAQ come from the germline V gene (reference sequence). CDR3 bases: TGTGCCAGCAGCGTGACTGGCTACAATGAGCAGTTCTTC. Encoded protein: CASSVTGYNEQFF.

The chain is built from TRBV6-4 and TRBJ2-2; possibly TRBD1 or TRBD2 for D (6 bases each). Germline CDR1 and CDR2: MRHNA and SNTAGT. This CDR3 is 16 amino acids long. Trimming pared 4 bases from V and 2 bases from J, leaving 14 bases between. This CDR3 reads CASSAQWGANTGELFF. The DNA of the CDR3 is TGTGCCAGCAGTGCCCAGTGGGGGGCAAACACCGGGGAGCTGTTTTTT.

Remarks on this clone: Other DNA sequences of this sample code for an identical CDR3. The chain recombines TRBV5-4 with TRBJ2-1, with D tentatively TRBD2 (5 bases). This CDR3 is built from 16 residues. Germline V gives CDR1 SGHNT, CDR2 YYREEE (reference sequence). V was cut by 0 bases and J by 0 bases, with 10 bases left in between. Here the CDR3 reads CASSLGGGSSYNEQFF. CDR3 sequence (DNA): TGTGCCAGCAGCTTGGGTGGTGGGAGCTCCTACAATGAGCAGTTCTTC.

This clone is a singleton in its sample. CDR3 sequence reads: CASSLALGQAPYEQYF. Written as DNA, the CDR3 is TGTGCCAGCAGCTTAGCGCTAGGACAGGCCCCTTACGAGCAGTACTTC. V gene TRBV7-2 combines with J gene TRBJ2-7; 7 bases align to TRBD1. Germline CDR1 and CDR2: SGHTA and FQGNSA. This CDR3 contains 16 residues. V dropped 0 bases and J dropped 4; count of bases not matched to a gene: 9. The variable domain in full, with the rest retrieved from reference TRBV7-2 and TRBJ2-7, is GAGVSQSPSNKVTEKGKDVELRCDPISGHTALYWYRQSLGQGLEFLIYFQGNSAPDKSGLPSDRFSAERTGGSVSTLTIQRTQQEDSAVYLCASSLALGQAPYEQYFGPGTRLTVT.

The J gene is TRBJ1-5, the V gene TRBV20-1; no firm D call. Germline CDR1 reads DFQATT; CDR2 reads SNEGSKA (reference sequence). The V end was cut by 3 bases, the J end by 14 bases, with 5 bases between. The CDR3 totals 8 residues. The CDR3 nucleotides are TGCAGTGCTAGGGGAGAGCATTTT. Encoded protein: CSARGEHF.

Points on this clone: Other DNA sequences in this sample translate to the same CDR3. This rearrangement joins TRBV28 to TRBJ2-6; D is unresolved. The CDR3 runs 14 residues. The V end was cut by 6 bases, the J end by 0 bases, with 6 bases between. CDR1 is MDHEN and CDR2 is SYDVKM in the germline V gene. The CDR3 sequence: CASRESSGANVLTF. As DNA, the CDR3 is TGTGCCAGCAGAGAGAGCTCTGGGGCCAACGTCCTGACTTTC.

The V call is TRBV7-8, the J call TRBJ1-3; 7 bases are shared with TRBD1. The length of the CDR3 is 17 residues. The V and J ends lost 0 bases and 0 bases, in that order; junction bases with no gene match: 5. Germline V gene sequence: CDR1 SGHVS, CDR2 FQNEAQ. For the CDR3, the DNA is TGTGCCAGCAGCTTAGCGCGGACAGGTGACTCTGGAAACACCATATATTTT. Its protein product is CASSLARTGDSGNTIYF.

On this clone: This same CDR3 is encoded by further DNA sequences in the sample. This chain joins TRBV28 and TRBJ2-7; TRBD2 agrees at 12 bases. The CDR3 totals 15 residues. The germline V gene encodes CDR1 MDHEN and CDR2 SYDVKM. With V trimmed by 6 bases and J by 4 bases, 7 bases remained unmatched. This CDR3 reads CASSPGLAGLYEQYF. The CDR3, as DNA: TGTGCCAGCAGCCCCGGACTAGCGGGACTTTACGAGCAGTACTTC. The complete variable domain, with remaining parts taken from reference TRBV28 and TRBJ2-7, reads DVKVTQSSRYLVKRTGEKVFLECVQDMDHENMFWYRQDPGLGLRLIYFSYDVKMKEKGDIPEGYSVSREKKERFSLILESASTNQTSMYLCASSPGLAGLYEQYFGPGTRLTVT.

The V call is TRBV6-6, the J call TRBJ2-3; D might be TRBD1 or TRBD2, each matching 5 bases. The CDR3 spans 16 residues. The germline V and J ends were trimmed by 0 bases and 4 bases, with 14 bases remaining between them. In germline, CDR1 is MNHNY, CDR2 SVGAGI (reference sequence). The CDR3 DNA sequence: TGTGCCAGCAGTTACTCGGGGGATGGGCCATCAGATACGCAGTATTTT. Translating gives CASSYSGDGPSDTQYF.

The rearrangement links TRBV7-9 to TRBJ2-1; 7 positions match TRBD2. This CDR3 contains 15 residues. Germline V gene lookup returns CDR1 SEHNR and CDR2 FQNEAQ (reference sequence). V was pared by 1 base and J by 8 bases, with 8 bases of the junction left unmatched. Here the CDR3 DNA reads TGTGCCAGCAGCTTAGAAGGGCGGGCGGGGGATGAGCAGTTCTTC. It encodes CASSLEGRAGDEQFF.

V is TRBV5-1 and J is TRBJ2-7; D possibly matches TRBD1 or TRBD2 (5 bases each). The J call may be faulty, since TRBJ2-5 better matches the DNA end. The germline gives CDR1 SGHRS, CDR2 YFSETQ. CDR3 length: 14 residues. The CDR3 loop is CASTTGRGAETQYF. In DNA form, the CDR3 reads TGCGCCAGCACCACCGGCCGAGGGGCAGAGACCCAGTACTTC.

V is TRBV7-2 and J is TRBJ1-1; D gene ambiguous. The CDR3 extends over 14 amino acids. CDR1 and CDR2 (germline): SGHTA, FQGNSA. V lost 1 base and J 7 bases, leaving 13 bases between the germline ends. CDR3 amino acids: CASSLGTSTSEAFF. The CDR3 DNA reads TGTGCCAGCAGCTTAGGCACATCGACGAGTGAAGCTTTCTTT.

The chain couples TRBV7-2 to TRBJ1-2, with D possibly TRBD1 on 6 matching bases. Germline assignment: CDR1 SGHTA and CDR2 FQGNSA. This CDR3 is built from 14 residues. Trimming removed 2 bases from V and 4 bases from J, with 11 bases in between. CDR3 coding DNA: TGTGCCAGCAGCTTACTCCAGGGGACCTATGGCTACACCTTC. Encoded protein: CASSLLQGTYGYTF.

V gene TRBV4-1 combines with J gene TRBJ1-6; TRBD1 matches at 7 bases. This CDR3 has 19 amino acids. Germline V gene lookup returns CDR1 MGHRA and CDR2 YSYEKL. Trimming removed 4 bases from V and 0 bases from J; junction bases left unmatched: 12. The CDR3 loop reads CASSLGRQGFSSYNSPLHF. In DNA form, the CDR3 reads TGCGCCAGCAGCCTTGGGAGACAGGGTTTCAGCTCCTATAATTCACCCCTCCACTTT.

This chain uses TRBV7-2 with TRBJ2-3; TRBD1 matches 8 bases. Germline trimming cut 1 base from V and 5 bases from J; bases unmatched to any gene: 5. Germline values: CDR1 SGHTA, CDR2 FQGNSA. This CDR3 is built from 15 residues. DNA of the CDR3: TGTGCCAGCAGCTTAGTCCGGGACAGGCAAGATACGCAGTATTTT. Protein sequence: CASSLVRDRQDTQYF.

The chain links TRBV7-9 to TRBJ2-7, with D perhaps matching TRBD1 (6 bases). Trimming took 5 bases from V and 3 from J, leaving 14 bases between them. The CDR3 runs to 14 residues. Germline V lookup: CDR1 SEHNR, CDR2 FQNEAQ (reference sequence). DNA for the CDR3: TGTGCCAGCAGCGGGGGCCAAGGTGGCTACGAGCAGTACTTC. Translating gives CASSGGQGGYEQYF.

This sequence joins TRBV28 and TRBJ2-2; D is tentatively TRBD1 or TRBD2 (5 bases each). The germline V gene encodes CDR1 MDHEN and CDR2 SYDVKM. The V end was cut by 6 bases, the J end by 6 bases, with 17 bases between. The CDR3 is made up of 15 amino acids. DNA of the CDR3: TGTGCCAGCAGCCCGGGGCGCGCAGCGCCCGGGGAGCTGTTTTTT. Residues: CASSPGRAAPGELFF.

The CDR3 loop is CASSVDSFNEKLFF. As DNA, the CDR3 is TGTGCCAGCAGCGTAGACAGTTTTAATGAAAAACTGTTTTTT. The chain combines TRBV9 with TRBJ1-4; D is ambiguous. There are 14 residues in the CDR3. Trimming cost V 0 bases and J 4 bases, with 7 bases left between them. The germline V gene has CDR1 SGDLS and CDR2 YYNGEE.

This clone appeared a single time. The chain recombines TRBV7-9 with TRBJ2-7; 10 bases align to TRBD1. The germline CDR1 and CDR2 sequences are SEHNR and FQNEAQ (reference sequence). The CDR3 loop spans 17 amino acids. The V segment lost 5 bases and the J segment 2 bases; nucleotides outside the gene matches: 12. CDR3 DNA: TGTGCCAGCAGCATCACGACCGGGACAGGGGTAACCTACGAGCAGTACTTC. It translates to CASSITTGTGVTYEQYF.

V is TRBV5-6 and J is TRBJ2-1; the D gene is possibly TRBD1 (6 bases). With 1 base removed from V and 0 bases from J, the gap between germline ends came to 8 bases. The CDR3 is 15 amino acids. Germline-derived CDR1 and CDR2 are SGHDT and YYEEEE. CDR3 nucleotides: TGTGCCAGCAGCTTGAGGGGGATCTCCTACAATGAGCAGTTCTTC. Residues: CASSLRGISYNEQFF.

The chain couples TRBV2 to TRBJ2-7; D unresolved. Trimming left V 4 bases short and J 5 bases short, with 12 bases between. The CDR3 extends over 13 amino acids. Looked up from germline, CDR1 is SNHLY and CDR2 is FYNNEI. The CDR3 DNA reads as TGTGCCAGCAGTGCGGAGACATCGGACGAGCAGTACTTC. Translation gives CASSAETSDEQYF.